This T cell receptor (beta chain) was captured by sequencing in a study of T-cell memory formation after mild COVID-19. Study-level background: Clusters were largely donor specific.

Each CDR3 protein is one row after TCRdb ran MiXCR on the 5' RACE reads. The sample has 200,000 to 300,000 distinct CDR3 sequences; 7.5% to 10% are singletons. Germline CDR1 and CDR2: LNHDA and SQIVND (reference sequence). The CDR3 spans 12 residues. Deletions cut 7 bases from V and 2 bases from J, with 9 bases between. The chain links TRBV19 to TRBJ2-7; unclear D gene. Sequenced input: PBMCs or a T cell subset sorted from them (not recorded which). The TCR originated in a young man who had mild COVID-19 (a few samples of this study predate the infection). Cell type and time point are not known. The DNA of the CDR3 is TGTGCCAGTAAGTCAACCACCTACGAGCAGTACTTC. Protein sequence: CASKSTTYEQYF.